This T cell receptor beta chain was captured by sequencing in a study of OX40 agonist ivuxolimab in advanced cancers. Study background: Therapy given before enrollment (anti-PD-1, anti-PD-L1 or anti-CTLA-4) was allowed, and around 40% had some. Study-wide results and caveats: In the 0.1 to 3.0 mg/kg range, CD4+ and CD8+ blood T cells had expanded clonally by week 6. Several nonresponders also turned out to have low normalized T-cell clonal expansion.

The length of the CDR3 is 15 residues. V gave up 5 bases and J gave up 4 bases, with 17 bases separating them. CDR1 is SNHLY and CDR2 is FYNNEI in the germline V gene. Sequencing used immunoSEQ multiplex PCR; TCRdb keeps in-frame clones, though not all of them. Here the sample spans tens of thousands of clones, roughly 81% being singletons. In the case of this clone: Its specificity is unknown.

This sequence originates from an adult with an advanced solid tumor such as melanoma, head and neck, liver or kidney cancer. Sequencing was performed on CD4+ or CD8+ T cells sorted from blood, taken in a trial of the OX40 agonist ivuxolimab. The chain employs TRBV2 and TRBJ2-5; either TRBD1 or TRBD2 may fit D (5 bases each). The DNA of the CDR3 is TGTGCCAGCAGTACGGGTCGTCGGGGCGCAGAGACCCAGTACTTC. Its protein is CASSTGRRGAETQYF.